The 8 T cell receptor beta chains in this list originate from one sample, sequenced in a study of T cells after yellow fever vaccination. TCRdb reanalysed the 5' RACE reads using MiXCR and keeps one entry per CDR3 protein. Of 450,000 to 650,000 distinct CDR3 sequences in the sample, roughly 14% are singletons; the top ten hold more than 12%. Sequencing used PBMCs, obtained on the day of the yellow fever booster vaccination. These receptors were taken from a man aged 25-45 years who received the YFV17D yellow fever vaccine.

This clonotype turned up a few times. The genes are TRBV30 and TRBJ2-3; 9 bases agree with TRBD2. Unmatched junction bases numbered 7, after V lost 3 bases and J lost 3 bases. In germline, CDR1 is GTSNPN, CDR2 SVGIG (reference sequence). The CDR3 is 15 residues long. CDR3: CAWRLAGEATDTQYF. The CDR3 bases are TGTGCCTGGAGGTTAGCGGGAGAAGCGACAGATACGCAGTATTTT.

This clonotype has a count of ten or more. The V and J genes are TRBV5-1 and TRBJ1-1; D ambiguous. The CDR3 is 14 residues long. V lost 0 bases and J lost 6, with 12 bases in between. The V gene's germline CDR1 is SGHRS and CDR2 YFSETQ. The CDR3 loop is CASSLVVGKAEAFF. The CDR3 nucleotides read TGCGCCAGCAGCTTGGTTGTAGGGAAGGCTGAAGCTTTCTTT.

This clonotype occurred a few times. J is TRBJ2-7 and V is TRBV6-2 or TRBV6-3; the D is unclear. CDR1 and CDR2 (germline): MNHEY, SVGEGT. The CDR3 sequence is 13 residues long. V was pared by 4 bases and J by 6 bases, with 13 bases between. The CDR3 loop is CASSSGGAGEQYF. CDR3 bases: TGTGCCAGCAGTTCAGGCGGAGCCGGCGAGCAGTACTTC.

This clonotype was picked up many times. CDR3 bases: TGTGCCAGCAGTGCGGGACTAGCGGGTTACAATGAGCAGTTCTTC. This sequence encodes CASSAGLAGYNEQFF. The chain combines TRBV2 with TRBJ2-1, with TRBD2 matching over 12 bases. The CDR3 is 15 amino acids. After removal of 4 bases from V and 4 bases from J, the junction contained 2 bases not matched to a gene. From germline, CDR1 is SNHLY and CDR2 FYNNEI.

The rearrangement uses TRBV18 and TRBJ2-2, with unresolved D. V gave up 5 bases and J gave up 5 bases, with 12 bases separating them. CDR3 length: 14 amino acids. CDR1 is KGHSH and CDR2 is LQKENI in the germline V gene. The chain's CDR3 is CASSTTLETGELFF. CDR3 in DNA: TGTGCCAGCTCAACTACGCTAGAAACCGGGGAGCTGTTTTTT.

In nucleotides, the CDR3 is TGTGCCACCAGCCTTGGGACAGGGGCCTACAATGAGCAGTTCTTC. It translates to CATSLGTGAYNEQFF. The rearrangement links TRBV15 to TRBJ2-1; 10 bases fit TRBD1. CDR3 size: 15 residues. V shed 5 bases, J shed 2 bases, and the junction held 3 bases outside the gene matches. Germline V gene sequence: CDR1 LNHNV, CDR2 YYDKDF (reference sequence).

The table lists this clonotype with a few counts. The chain links TRBV20-1 to TRBJ2-1; 8 nucleotides line up with TRBD2. V was pared by 0 bases and J by 6 bases, with 7 bases of the junction left unmatched. The CDR3 has 15 amino acids. The germline CDR1 and CDR2 sequences are DFQATT and SNEGSKA (reference sequence). CDR3 sequence reads: CSARDAQRGPNEQFF. The CDR3 DNA sequence: TGCAGTGCTAGAGATGCCCAGCGGGGGCCCAATGAGCAGTTCTTC.

The chain combines TRBV6-1 with TRBJ2-3, with 13 bases identical to TRBD2. The CDR3 sequence is 13 residues long. CDR1 is MNHNS and CDR2 is SASEGT in the germline V gene. V dropped 7 bases and J dropped 6; count of bases not matched to a gene: 1. For the CDR3, the DNA is TGTGCCAGCAAGACTAGCGGGAGGGATACGCAGTATTTT. Amino acid sequence: CASKTSGRDTQYF.